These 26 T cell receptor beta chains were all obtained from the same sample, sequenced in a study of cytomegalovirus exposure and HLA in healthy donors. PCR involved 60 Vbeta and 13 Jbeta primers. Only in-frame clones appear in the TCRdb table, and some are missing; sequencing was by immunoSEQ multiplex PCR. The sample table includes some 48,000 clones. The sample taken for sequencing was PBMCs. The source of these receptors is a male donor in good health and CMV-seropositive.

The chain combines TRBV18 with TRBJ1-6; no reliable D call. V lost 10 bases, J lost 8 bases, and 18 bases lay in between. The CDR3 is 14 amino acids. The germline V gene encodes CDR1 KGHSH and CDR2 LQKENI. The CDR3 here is CATLPGSGDSPLHF. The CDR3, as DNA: TGTGCCACCCTCCCGGGCTCCGGGGATTCACCCCTCCACTTT.

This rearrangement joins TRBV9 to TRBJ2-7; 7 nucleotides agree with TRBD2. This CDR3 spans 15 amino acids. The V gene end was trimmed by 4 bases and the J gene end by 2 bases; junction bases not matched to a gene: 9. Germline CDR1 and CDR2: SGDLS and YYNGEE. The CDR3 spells CASSLEVAGAYEQYF. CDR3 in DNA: TGTGCCAGCAGCCTGGAAGTGGCGGGGGCCTACGAGCAGTACTTC.

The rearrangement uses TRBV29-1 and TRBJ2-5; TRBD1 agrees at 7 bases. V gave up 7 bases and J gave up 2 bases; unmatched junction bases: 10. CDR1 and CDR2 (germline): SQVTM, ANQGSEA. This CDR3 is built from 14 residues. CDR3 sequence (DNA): TGCAGCGCCGATGTGGGACAGACACAAGAGACCCAGTACTTC. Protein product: CSADVGQTQETQYF.

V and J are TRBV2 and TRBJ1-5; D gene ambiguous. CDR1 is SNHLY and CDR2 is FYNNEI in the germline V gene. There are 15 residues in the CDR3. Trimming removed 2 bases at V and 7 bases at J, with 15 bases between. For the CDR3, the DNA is TGTGCCAGCAGTGAATTTGGAGGGATGTTGCAGCCCCAGCATTTT. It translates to CASSEFGGMLQPQHF.

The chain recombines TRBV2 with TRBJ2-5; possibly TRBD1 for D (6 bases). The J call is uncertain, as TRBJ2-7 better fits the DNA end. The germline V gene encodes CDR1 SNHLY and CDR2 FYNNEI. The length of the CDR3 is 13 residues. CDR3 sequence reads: CASNRDTQYEQYF. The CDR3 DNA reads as TGTGCCAGCAACCGGGACACGCAATACGAGCAGTACTTC.

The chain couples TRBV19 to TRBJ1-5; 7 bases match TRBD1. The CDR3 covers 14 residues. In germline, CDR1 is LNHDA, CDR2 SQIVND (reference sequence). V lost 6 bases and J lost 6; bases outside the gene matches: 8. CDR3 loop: CASRDRPGPQPQHF. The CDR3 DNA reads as TGTGCCAGTAGGGACAGGCCTGGCCCTCAGCCCCAGCATTTT.

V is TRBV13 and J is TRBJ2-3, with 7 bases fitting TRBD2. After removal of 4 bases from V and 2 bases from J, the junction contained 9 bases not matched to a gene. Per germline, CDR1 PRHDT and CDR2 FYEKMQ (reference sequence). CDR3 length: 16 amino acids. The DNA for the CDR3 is TGTGCCAGCAGCTACGCCCCGGGGGGATCCACAGATACGCAGTATTTT. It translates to CASSYAPGGSTDTQYF.

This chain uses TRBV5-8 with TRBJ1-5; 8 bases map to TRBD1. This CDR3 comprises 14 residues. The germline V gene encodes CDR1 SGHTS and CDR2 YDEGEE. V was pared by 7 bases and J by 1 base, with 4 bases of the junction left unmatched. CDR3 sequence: CASGTGWSNQPQHF. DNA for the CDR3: TGTGCCAGCGGGACAGGTTGGAGCAATCAGCCCCAGCATTTT. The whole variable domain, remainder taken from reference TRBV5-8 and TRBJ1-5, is EAGVTQSPTHLIKTRGQQATLRCSPISGHTSVYWYQQALGLGLQFLLWYDEGEERNRGNFPPRFSGRQFPNYSSELNVNALELEDSALYLCASGTGWSNQPQHFGDGTRLSIL.

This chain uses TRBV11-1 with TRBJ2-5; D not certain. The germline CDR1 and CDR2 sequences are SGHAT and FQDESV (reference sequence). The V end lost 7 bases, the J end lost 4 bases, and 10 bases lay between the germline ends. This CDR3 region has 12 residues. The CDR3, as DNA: TGTGCCAGCACCCACTGGGCAGAGACCCAGTACTTC. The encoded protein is CASTHWAETQYF.

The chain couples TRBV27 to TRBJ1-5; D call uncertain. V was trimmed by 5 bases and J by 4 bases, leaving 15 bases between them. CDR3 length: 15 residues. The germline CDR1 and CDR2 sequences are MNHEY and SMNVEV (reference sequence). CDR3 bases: TGTGCCAGCAGTACACGAGGCACTACAAATCAGCCCCAGCATTTT. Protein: CASSTRGTTNQPQHF.

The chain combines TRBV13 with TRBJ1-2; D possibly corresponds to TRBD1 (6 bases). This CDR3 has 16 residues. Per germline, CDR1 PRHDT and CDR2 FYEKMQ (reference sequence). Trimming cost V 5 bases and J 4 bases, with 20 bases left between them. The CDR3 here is CASSPPGGGPLYGYTF. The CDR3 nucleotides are TGTGCCAGCAGCCCTCCCGGGGGGGGCCCACTCTATGGCTACACCTTC.

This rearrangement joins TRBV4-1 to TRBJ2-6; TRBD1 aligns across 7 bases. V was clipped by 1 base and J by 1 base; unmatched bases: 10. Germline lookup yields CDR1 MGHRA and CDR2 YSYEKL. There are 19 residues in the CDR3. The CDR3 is CASSQALAGGRSGANVLTF. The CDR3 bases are TGCGCCAGCAGCCAAGCCCTTGCAGGGGGTAGATCTGGGGCCAACGTCCTGACTTTC.

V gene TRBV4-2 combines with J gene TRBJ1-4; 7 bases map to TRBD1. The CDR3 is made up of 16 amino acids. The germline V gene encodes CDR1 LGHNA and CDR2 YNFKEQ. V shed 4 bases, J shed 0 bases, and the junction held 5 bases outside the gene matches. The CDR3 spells CASSLPQGATNEKLFF. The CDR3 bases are TGTGCCAGCAGCCTCCCCCAGGGGGCAACTAATGAAAAACTGTTTTTT.

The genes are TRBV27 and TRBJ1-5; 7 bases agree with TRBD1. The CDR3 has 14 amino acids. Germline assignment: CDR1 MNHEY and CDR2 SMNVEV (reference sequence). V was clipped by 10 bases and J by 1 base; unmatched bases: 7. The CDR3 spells CAIQGDSSNQPQHF. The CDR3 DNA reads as TGTGCCATCCAGGGGGATTCGAGCAATCAGCCCCAGCATTTT.

CDR3: CASSDEGKPGGEQYF. The CDR3 DNA follows: TGTGCCAGCAGTGACGAGGGGAAACCCGGGGGCGAGCAGTACTTC. This chain connects TRBV2 to TRBJ2-7, with D possibly TRBD2 on 6 matching bases. Trimming removed 3 bases at V and 6 bases at J, with 18 bases between. The CDR3 extends over 15 amino acids. Germline V gene sequence: CDR1 SNHLY, CDR2 FYNNEI.

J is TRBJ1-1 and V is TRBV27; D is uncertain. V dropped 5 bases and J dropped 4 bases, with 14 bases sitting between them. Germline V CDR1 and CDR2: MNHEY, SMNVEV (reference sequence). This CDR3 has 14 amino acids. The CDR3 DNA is TGTGCCAGCAGTCCGAGGACTTGGGGCACTGAAGCTTTCTTT. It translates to CASSPRTWGTEAFF.

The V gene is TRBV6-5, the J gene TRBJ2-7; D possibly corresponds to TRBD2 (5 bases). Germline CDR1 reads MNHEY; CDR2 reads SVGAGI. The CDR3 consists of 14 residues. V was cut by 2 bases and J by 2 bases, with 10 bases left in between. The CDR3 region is CASSYDRGAYEQYF. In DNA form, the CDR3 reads TGTGCCAGCAGTTACGATCGGGGAGCCTACGAGCAGTACTTC.

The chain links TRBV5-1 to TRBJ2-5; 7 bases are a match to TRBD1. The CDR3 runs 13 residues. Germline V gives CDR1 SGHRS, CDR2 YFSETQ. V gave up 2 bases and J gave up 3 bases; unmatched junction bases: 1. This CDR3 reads CASSFGTEETQYF. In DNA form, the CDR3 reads TGCGCCAGCAGCTTCGGGACAGAAGAGACCCAGTACTTC.

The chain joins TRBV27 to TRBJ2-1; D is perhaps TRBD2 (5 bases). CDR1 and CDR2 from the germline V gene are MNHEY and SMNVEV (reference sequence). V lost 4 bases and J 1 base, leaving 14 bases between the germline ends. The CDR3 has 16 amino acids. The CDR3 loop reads CASSSSLASSYNEQFF. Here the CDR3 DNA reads TGTGCCAGCAGTTCTAGTCTAGCTTCGTCCTACAATGAGCAGTTCTTC.

The CDR3 loop is CASSLGQANQPQHF. The CDR3 DNA follows: TGCGCCAGCAGCTTGGGTCAGGCGAACCAGCCCCAGCATTTT. This chain joins TRBV5-1 and TRBJ1-5; the D is unclear. The V and J ends lost 0 bases and 7 bases respectively, with 11 bases between them. Germline V CDR1 and CDR2: SGHRS, YFSETQ. The CDR3 is made up of 14 amino acids.

CDR3 coding DNA: TGTGCCAGCACTCAACTAGCGAGCACAGATACGCAGTATTTT. Translated, it gives CASTQLASTDTQYF. The chain has TRBV2 and TRBJ2-3; 7 bases are shared with TRBD2. The ends lost 7 bases at V and 0 bases at J; junction bases unmatched: 4. Germline CDR1 reads SNHLY; CDR2 reads FYNNEI. The CDR3 loop spans 14 amino acids. Using reference TRBV2 and TRBJ2-3 for the parts outside the CDR3, the full variable domain is EPEVTQTPSHQVTQMGQEVILRCVPISNHLYFYWYRQILGQKVEFLVSFYNNEISEKSEIFDDQFSVERPDGSNFTLKIRSTKLEDSAMYFCASTQLASTDTQYFGPGTRLTVL.

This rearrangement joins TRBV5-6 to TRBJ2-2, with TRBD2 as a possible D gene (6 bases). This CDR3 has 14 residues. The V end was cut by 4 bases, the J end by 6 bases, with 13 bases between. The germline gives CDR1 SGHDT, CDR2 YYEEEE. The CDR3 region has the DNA TGTGCCAGCAGCGTAGGGACTTCCCCCGGGGAGCTGTTTTTT. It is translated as CASSVGTSPGELFF.

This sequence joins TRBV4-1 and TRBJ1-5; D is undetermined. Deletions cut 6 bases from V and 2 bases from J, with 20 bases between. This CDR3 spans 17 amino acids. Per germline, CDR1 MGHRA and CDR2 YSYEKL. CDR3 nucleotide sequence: TGCGCCAGCAGGCCAAGTAGCTTCCAAGAGGGCAATCAGCCCCAGCATTTT. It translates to CASRPSSFQEGNQPQHF.

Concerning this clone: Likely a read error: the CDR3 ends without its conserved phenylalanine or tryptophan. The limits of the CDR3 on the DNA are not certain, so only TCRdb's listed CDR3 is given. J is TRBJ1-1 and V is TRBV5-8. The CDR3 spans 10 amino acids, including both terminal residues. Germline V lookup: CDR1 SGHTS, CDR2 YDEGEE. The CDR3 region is CASSLSGAVV.

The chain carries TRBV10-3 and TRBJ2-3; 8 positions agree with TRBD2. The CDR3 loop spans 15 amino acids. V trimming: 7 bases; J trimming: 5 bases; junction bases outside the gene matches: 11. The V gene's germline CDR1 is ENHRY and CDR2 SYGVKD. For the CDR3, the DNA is TGTGCCATCACCCCAGGTCGGGGGGGGCAAGATACGCAGTATTTT. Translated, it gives CAITPGRGGQDTQYF.

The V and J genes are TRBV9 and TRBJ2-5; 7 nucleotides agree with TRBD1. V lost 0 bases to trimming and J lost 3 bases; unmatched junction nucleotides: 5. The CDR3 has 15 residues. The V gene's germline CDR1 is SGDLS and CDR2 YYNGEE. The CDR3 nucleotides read TGTGCCAGCAGCGTAGCGACAGGGTTTAAAGAGACCCAGTACTTC. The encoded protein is CASSVATGFKETQYF.